The 26 T cell receptor beta chains below were found in one sample sequenced in a study of CD8+ T cells in alopecia areata. cDNA serving as the sequencing template came from extracted, reverse transcribed RNA. Assay used: immunoSEQ multiplex PCR; TCRdb lists only in-frame clones, some missing. Of about 190,000 clones in the sample, about three fifths were seen once. The treatment here: oral pan-JAK inhibitor, 5-10 mg twice daily. The starting material was CD4+ T cells sorted from blood, obtained at week 49, from a patient treated with tofacitinib. The receptors were gathered from a human donor with alopecia areata.

The chain combines TRBV5-1 with TRBJ2-1, with D perhaps given as TRBD1 or TRBD2 (5 bases each). The germline V and J ends were trimmed by 4 bases and 7 bases, with 21 bases remaining between them. The length of the CDR3 is 16 residues. The germline V gene encodes CDR1 SGHRS and CDR2 YFSETQ. The CDR3 here is CASSRGPTRLGNEQFF. CDR3 in DNA: TGCGCCAGCAGCCGGGGACCGACAAGGTTAGGGAATGAGCAGTTCTTC.

This clone has more than one count but fewer than ten. This chain joins TRBV29-1 and TRBJ2-1, with TRBD1 matching over 8 bases. This CDR3 has 13 residues. Germline V CDR1 and CDR2: SQVTM, ANQGSEA. The V gene end was trimmed by 4 bases and the J gene end by 2 bases; junction bases not matched to a gene: 1. The CDR3 DNA follows: TGCAGCGTTGGGACAGGGACCTACAATGAGCAGTTCTTC. Its translation: CSVGTGTYNEQFF.

In regard to this clone: Additional DNA sequences in this sample encode the identical CDR3. The chain recombines TRBV30 with TRBJ1-6; D unclear. Germline CDR1 is GTSNPN and CDR2 is SVGIG (reference sequence). V lost 3 bases to trimming and J lost 7 bases, with 7 bases between them. The CDR3 runs to 12 residues. CDR3: CAWSLGNSPLHF. The CDR3 bases are TGTGCCTGGAGCCTAGGGAATTCACCCCTCCACTTT.

This chain connects TRBV2 to TRBJ2-1; D is uncertain. CDR1 SNHLY and CDR2 FYNNEI come from the germline V gene. Trimming left V 6 bases short and J 9 bases short, with 9 bases between. The CDR3 loop spans 11 amino acids. For the CDR3, the DNA is TGTGCCAGCAGCATGGGGATTGAGCAGTTCTTC. Amino acid sequence: CASSMGIEQFF.

V usage is TRBV27 and J usage is TRBJ1-6; possibly TRBD1 for D (6 bases). CDR3 length equals 15 residues. CDR1 MNHEY and CDR2 SMNVEV come from the germline V gene (reference sequence). V lost 5 bases to trimming and J lost 9 bases, with 17 bases between them. CDR3 region: CASSREGGLGSPLHF. CDR3 bases: TGTGCCAGCAGTAGAGAGGGGGGCTTGGGTTCACCCCTCCACTTT.

This clone has more than one count but fewer than ten. V is TRBV30 and J is TRBJ1-4; D gene uncertain. The CDR3 runs 15 residues. The germline V gene has CDR1 GTSNPN and CDR2 SVGIG (reference sequence). Trimming cost V 0 bases and J 3 bases, with 11 bases left between them. The CDR3 DNA is TGTGCCTGGAGTGTATCAGGACTTCCTAATGAAAAACTGTTTTTT. Protein: CAWSVSGLPNEKLFF.

This chain uses TRBV27 with TRBJ1-1; 9 nucleotides agree with TRBD1. The CDR3 runs to 14 residues. The V gene's germline CDR1 is MNHEY and CDR2 SMNVEV (reference sequence). The V segment lost 3 bases and the J segment 3 bases; nucleotides outside the gene matches: 2. The CDR3 sequence: CASSLRTGDTEAFF. The CDR3 DNA sequence: TGTGCCAGCAGTTTGAGGACAGGGGACACTGAAGCTTTCTTT.

This clone has just one count. The chain couples TRBV5-1 to TRBJ2-5, with TRBD2 identical over 7 bases. The CDR3 sequence is 16 residues long. Losses at the gene ends were 0 bases for V and 2 bases for J; bases not matched to a gene: 7. Germline V gene data show CDR1 as SGHRS and CDR2 as YFSETQ. The CDR3 DNA follows: TGCGCCAGCAGCTTGGGGTCTAGCGGTAGACAAGAGACCCAGTACTTC. Translated, it gives CASSLGSSGRQETQYF. Looking up the rest from reference TRBV5-1 and TRBJ2-5 gives the full variable domain: KAGVTQTPRYLIKTRGQQVTLSCSPISGHRSVSWYQQTPGQGLQFLFEYFSETQRNKGNFPGRFSGRQFSNSRSEMNVSTLELGDSALYLCASSLGSSGRQETQYFGPGTRLLVL.

This clone occurred a few times. The rearrangement links TRBV10-3 to TRBJ1-4; the match to TRBD1 covers 7 bases. Looked up from germline, CDR1 is ENHRY and CDR2 is SYGVKD. This CDR3 is 15 amino acids long. The V and J ends lost 3 bases and 3 bases, in that order; junction bases with no gene match: 4. CDR3 DNA sequence: TGTGCCATCAGTGACCCAGACAGGGCTAATGAAAAACTGTTTTTT. This codes for CAISDPDRANEKLFF.

This chain joins TRBV2 and TRBJ1-4; TRBD1 agrees at 7 bases. The V gene's germline CDR1 is SNHLY and CDR2 FYNNEI. V lost 3 bases and J lost 8; bases outside the gene matches: 6. The CDR3 is 14 amino acids. The CDR3 spells CASSEDRFGEKLFF. The CDR3 DNA sequence: TGTGCCAGCAGTGAGGACAGGTTCGGGGAAAAACTGTTTTTT.

This chain connects TRBV5-6 to TRBJ1-5, with TRBD1 matching over 9 bases. In germline, CDR1 is SGHDT, CDR2 YYEEEE. This CDR3 spans 15 amino acids. Trimming took 2 bases from V and 3 from J; bases not matched to a gene: 3. In nucleotides, the CDR3 is TGTGCCAGCAGCTTTGGGACAGGGCACAATCAGCCCCAGCATTTT. It specifies CASSFGTGHNQPQHF.

J is TRBJ2-3 and V is TRBV2, with D perhaps TRBD2 (5 bases). This CDR3 region has 15 residues. V was clipped by 7 bases and J by 1 base, with 15 bases between them. The germline V gene has CDR1 SNHLY and CDR2 FYNNEI. The CDR3 region has the DNA TGTGCCAGCATAGGGCCGCTAGCAGGCACAGATACGCAGTATTTT. Residues: CASIGPLAGTDTQYF.

The J gene is TRBJ1-6, the V gene TRBV5-4, with D possibly TRBD1 on 5 matching bases. The CDR3 is 14 amino acids. Germline V gives CDR1 SGHNT, CDR2 YYREEE (reference sequence). Trimming pared 3 bases from V and 11 bases from J, leaving 15 bases between. In DNA, the CDR3 is TGTGCCAGCAGCTCGGGACCGGGTACGACACCCCTCCACTTT. It is translated as CASSSGPGTTPLHF.

This clone occurred once. The rearrangement links TRBV15 to TRBJ2-2; tentatively, D is TRBD1 (6 bases). V was cut by 11 bases and J by 6 bases, with 13 bases left in between. The CDR3 is 12 residues long. CDR1 and CDR2 from the germline V gene are LNHNV and YYDKDF (reference sequence). The CDR3 nucleotides are TGTGCCTCCTCAGGGGTTGCCGGGGAGCTGTTTTTT. It specifies CASSGVAGELFF.

The CDR3: CASSERDSISYEQYF. CDR3 in DNA: TGTGCCAGCAGTGAACGCGACAGTATCTCCTACGAGCAGTACTTC. The chain combines TRBV2 with TRBJ2-7, with D possibly TRBD1 on 5 matching bases. Looked up from germline, CDR1 is SNHLY and CDR2 is FYNNEI. The CDR3 has 15 amino acids. V was trimmed by 2 bases and J by 0 bases, leaving 11 bases between them.

This rearrangement joins TRBV5-4 to TRBJ1-2; D gene uncertain. Germline V gives CDR1 SGHNT, CDR2 YYREEE (reference sequence). Trimming left V 3 bases short and J 8 bases short, with 14 bases between. This CDR3 has 13 residues. CDR3 nucleotides: TGTGCCAGCAGCTCCCGGCCAGCACAGGGCTACACCTTC. Amino acid sequence: CASSSRPAQGYTF.

The V gene is TRBV30, the J gene TRBJ1-2; the D gene is possibly TRBD1 (6 bases). CDR1 is GTSNPN, CDR2 SVGIG, per germline (reference sequence). The V and J ends lost 3 bases and 6 bases respectively, with 11 bases between them. This CDR3 has 12 residues. The CDR3 region has the DNA TGTGCCTGGAGCGGACAGAAGAATGGCTACACCTTC. Protein sequence: CAWSGQKNGYTF.

The chain employs TRBV30 and TRBJ1-5; 9 bases line up with TRBD1. CDR1 GTSNPN and CDR2 SVGIG come from the germline V gene (reference sequence). The trim removed 5 bases at V and 0 bases at J, leaving 8 bases unmatched. CDR3 size: 16 residues. CDR3 amino acids: CAWHTDRGHSNQPQHF. The CDR3 nucleotides read TGTGCCTGGCACACGGACAGGGGACATAGCAATCAGCCCCAGCATTTT.

This clone was detected a few times. This chain joins TRBV6-1 and TRBJ2-7; D is unresolved. Looked up from germline, CDR1 is MNHNS and CDR2 is SASEGT. Trimming removed 6 bases from V and 1 base from J, with 10 bases in between. The CDR3 covers 13 residues. CDR3 residues: CASSQTLSYEQYF. As DNA, the CDR3 is TGTGCCAGCAGCCAGACCCTTTCCTACGAGCAGTACTTC.

This clone has just a few counts. The chain uses TRBV4-3 and TRBJ1-5, with 11 bases fitting TRBD1. After removal of 3 bases from V and 7 bases from J, the junction contained 5 bases not matched to a gene. Per germline, CDR1 LGHNA and CDR2 YSLEER. This CDR3 has 15 amino acids. In DNA, the CDR3 is TGCGCCAGCAGCCAGTCCGGGACAGGGGGACAGCCCCAGCATTTT. Translating it yields CASSQSGTGGQPQHF.

On this clone itself: Other DNA sequences from this sample encode an identical CDR3 as well. The V call is TRBV29-1, the J call TRBJ1-1, with D tentatively TRBD1 (6 bases). The CDR3 sequence is 13 residues long. The germline gives CDR1 SQVTM, CDR2 ANQGSEA. V was clipped by 4 bases and J by 0 bases, with 9 bases between them. CDR3 sequence: CSVVQGLNTEAFF. DNA for the CDR3: TGCAGCGTTGTACAGGGCCTGAACACTGAAGCTTTCTTT.

The gene calls are TRBV6-6 and TRBJ2-7; TRBD2 is a possible D gene (5 bases). CDR3 size: 15 residues. In germline, CDR1 is MNHNY, CDR2 SVGAGI (reference sequence). Trimming removed 0 bases at V and 2 bases at J, with 11 bases between. DNA for the CDR3: TGTGCCAGCAGTTACTCCCCGGCGGGTCCCTACGAGCAGTACTTC. Amino acid sequence: CASSYSPAGPYEQYF.

There are a few counts of this clone. V is TRBV29-1 and J is TRBJ2-3; D is tentatively TRBD1 or TRBD2 (6 bases each). The V end was cut by 6 bases, the J end by 6 bases, with 13 bases between. The germline V gene encodes CDR1 SQVTM and CDR2 ANQGSEA. The CDR3 covers 12 residues. DNA of the CDR3: TGCAGCGTATTCTCGGGGGCGGATACGCAGTATTTT. It specifies CSVFSGADTQYF.

Concerning this clone itself: The same CDR3 is also encoded by other DNA sequences in this sample. J is TRBJ2-5 and V is TRBV15, with D unresolved. From germline, CDR1 is LNHNV and CDR2 YYDKDF (reference sequence). V was trimmed by 1 base and J by 4 bases, leaving 7 bases between them. This CDR3 is built from 13 residues. The CDR3 region is CATSRGSGETQYF. The CDR3 DNA reads TGTGCCACCAGCAGAGGCAGTGGAGAGACCCAGTACTTC.

Regarding this clone: The same CDR3 also results from other DNA sequences found in this sample. The chain couples TRBV10-3 to TRBJ1-1, with D perhaps TRBD1 (6 bases). V lost 6 bases to trimming and J lost 2 bases, with 10 bases between them. Germline V lookup: CDR1 ENHRY, CDR2 SYGVKD. This CDR3 has 13 amino acids. The CDR3 spells CAIRGTPNTEAFF. As DNA, the CDR3 is TGTGCCATCAGGGGGACACCAAACACTGAAGCTTTCTTT.

The chain employs TRBV2 and TRBJ2-7, with TRBD1 as a possible D gene (5 bases). Trimming removed 4 bases from V and 5 bases from J, with 18 bases in between. Germline V gives CDR1 SNHLY, CDR2 FYNNEI. This CDR3 has 15 amino acids. The CDR3 DNA is TGTGCCAGCAGTGGGGTTGTTGGTAGGGGCGACGAGCAGTACTTC. This encodes CASSGVVGRGDEQYF.